The 24 T cell receptor beta chains in this list originate from one sample, sequenced in a study of T cells in localized non-small cell lung cancer. TCRdb's table, derived via immunoSEQ multiplex PCR, lists solely in-frame clones and lacks some. The sample contains 9,500 to 15,000 clones, around 83% of which appear only once. Source: peripheral blood, taken before any cancer treatment. These receptors were obtained from a male donor at least 60 years old with stage I lung adenocarcinoma.

The chain employs TRBV7-6 and TRBJ2-7; tentatively, D is TRBD2 (5 bases). V lost 5 bases and J 4 bases, leaving 15 bases between the germline ends. The CDR3 has 14 amino acids. Germline CDR1 is SGHVS and CDR2 is FNYEAQ. The CDR3, as DNA: TGTGCCAGCAGCCTCTCCGGGGTAGGGTACGAGCAGTACTTC. It is translated as CASSLSGVGYEQYF.

This clone was counted only a few times. The chain carries TRBV4-1 and TRBJ2-1; D may be TRBD2 (6 bases). The V gene lost 1 base and the J gene lost 9 bases, with 22 bases spanning the gap. The CDR3 is made up of 17 amino acids. The germline V gene encodes CDR1 MGHRA and CDR2 YSYEKL. The chain's CDR3 is CASSQVRLGLLTGEQFF. The CDR3 coding sequence is TGCGCCAGCAGCCAAGTAAGATTGGGACTCTTAACGGGTGAGCAGTTCTTC.

The chain carries TRBV7-9 and TRBJ1-1; D gene unclear. The CDR3 runs 14 residues. Germline CDR1 is SEHNR and CDR2 is FQNEAQ (reference sequence). V was cut by 2 bases and J by 1 base, with 8 bases left in between. The DNA of the CDR3 is TGTGCCAGCAGCTTATTTACCTCGAACACTGAAGCTTTCTTT. Residues: CASSLFTSNTEAFF.

Comment on this clone: This specimen includes other DNA sequences encoding the same CDR3. This chain joins TRBV28 and TRBJ2-1, with a tentative D call TRBD2 (5 bases). This CDR3 has 17 amino acids. Trimming took off 3 bases at V and 0 bases at J, with 15 bases between the two ends. Germline values: CDR1 MDHEN, CDR2 SYDVKM. As DNA, the CDR3 is TGTGCCAGCAGTTTTTTGAGCGGACCGAGCTCCTACAATGAGCAGTTCTTC. This sequence encodes CASSFLSGPSSYNEQFF.

The rearrangement links TRBV2 to TRBJ1-3, with 8 bases aligning to TRBD1. V was pared by 5 bases and J by 0 bases, with 6 bases of the junction left unmatched. The CDR3 loop spans 16 amino acids. CDR1 and CDR2 from the germline V gene are SNHLY and FYNNEI. The CDR3 spells CASSRTGTNSGNTIYF. CDR3 nucleotides: TGTGCCAGCAGTCGGACAGGGACGAACTCTGGAAACACCATATATTTT.

This rearrangement joins TRBV7-2 to TRBJ1-3, with a possible D match to TRBD1 (5 bases). The CDR3 contains 16 residues. Trimming stripped 5 bases from V and 0 bases from J, with 14 bases between. The germline V gene has CDR1 SGHTA and CDR2 FQGNSA. CDR3 sequence: CASSPTQGLSGNTIYF. In nucleotides, the CDR3 is TGTGCCAGCAGCCCCACCCAGGGTCTCTCTGGAAACACCATATATTTT.

This chain uses TRBV6-1 with TRBJ2-2; 7 bases line up with TRBD1. The V gene's germline CDR1 is MNHNS and CDR2 SASEGT. Trimming at V came to 10 bases and at J to 7 bases, leaving 6 bases not matched to a gene. This CDR3 has 12 amino acids. CDR3 nucleotides: TGTGCCACCTCGACAGGGTTCGGGGAGCTGTTTTTT. It yields the protein CATSTGFGELFF.

The V gene is TRBV27, the J gene TRBJ1-2; 7 nucleotides match TRBD1. There are 14 residues in the CDR3. CDR1 is MNHEY, CDR2 SMNVEV, per germline (reference sequence). V was pared by 5 bases and J by 8 bases, with 11 bases of the junction left unmatched. CDR3 sequence reads: CASSPRDRAGGYTF. In DNA, the CDR3 is TGTGCCAGCAGTCCTCGAGACAGGGCGGGCGGCTACACCTTC.

V is TRBV18 and J is TRBJ2-6, with 8 positions matching TRBD1. The CDR3 spans 15 residues. J gave up 3 bases and V 5 bases, and 3 bases lay outside the gene matches. Per the germline V gene, CDR1 is KGHSH and CDR2 is LQKENI. The CDR3 loop is CASSEQGVGANVLTF. For the CDR3, the DNA is TGTGCCAGCTCAGAACAGGGGGTTGGGGCCAACGTCCTGACTTTC.

This clone occurred a few times. The chain recombines TRBV10-3 with TRBJ2-7; 7 bases are shared with TRBD1. This CDR3 region has 15 residues. CDR1 and CDR2 (germline): ENHRY, SYGVKD. The trim removed 4 bases at V and 1 base at J, leaving 7 bases unmatched. DNA of the CDR3: TGTGCCATCAGTGCCCTCAACAGGGGTTCCTACGAGCAGTACTTC. This sequence encodes CAISALNRGSYEQYF.

This chain uses TRBV30 with TRBJ1-1; D might be TRBD1 (5 bases). The germline gives CDR1 GTSNPN, CDR2 SVGIG (reference sequence). The CDR3 consists of 14 residues. The V and J ends lost 5 bases and 5 bases respectively, with 18 bases between them. CDR3 protein: CAWGGVQGGTEAFF. The CDR3 DNA reads TGTGCCTGGGGAGGGGTCCAGGGTGGGACTGAAGCTTTCTTT. The full variable domain, its missing parts supplied by reference TRBV30 and TRBJ1-1, is SQTIHQWPATLVQPVGSPLSLECTVEGTSNPNLYWYRQAAGRGLQLLFYSVGIGQISSEVPQNLSASRPQDRQFILSSKKLLLSDSGFYLCAWGGVQGGTEAFFGQGTRLTVV.

The chain links TRBV27 to TRBJ2-1; D is uncertain. Germline values: CDR1 MNHEY, CDR2 SMNVEV (reference sequence). V dropped 6 bases and J dropped 12 bases, with 18 bases sitting between them. This CDR3 contains 13 residues. CDR3 loop: CASRPSAIPVQFF. The CDR3 DNA reads TGTGCCAGCAGACCGAGTGCAATACCTGTGCAGTTCTTC.

This chain links TRBV7-2 with TRBJ2-1; D is unresolved. V lost 5 bases and J 8 bases, leaving 10 bases between the germline ends. This CDR3 is built from 12 residues. The V gene's germline CDR1 is SGHTA and CDR2 FQGNSA. The CDR3 DNA is TGTGCCAGCAGCCCAACCTCATATGAGCAGTTCTTC. As protein: CASSPTSYEQFF. Drawing the rest from reference TRBV7-2 and TRBJ2-1, the complete variable domain is GAGVSQSPSNKVTEKGKDVELRCDPISGHTALYWYRQSLGQGLEFLIYFQGNSAPDKSGLPSDRFSAERTGGSVSTLTIQRTQQEDSAVYLCASSPTSYEQFFGPGTRLTVL.

The rearrangement links TRBV10-3 to TRBJ2-7; TRBD2 agrees at 11 bases. V lost 9 bases to trimming and J lost 4 bases; unmatched junction nucleotides: 5. CDR3 length: 13 amino acids. CDR1 and CDR2 (germline): ENHRY, SYGVKD. CDR3 sequence (DNA): TGTGCCATGGCCGGGACTAGCGGTTACGAGCAGTACTTC. Translating it yields CAMAGTSGYEQYF.

The V and J genes are TRBV15 and TRBJ2-7; the D gene is possibly TRBD2 (6 bases). The CDR3 contains 14 residues. CDR1 is LNHNV and CDR2 is YYDKDF in the germline V gene (reference sequence). V was trimmed by 5 bases and J by 2 bases, leaving 13 bases between them. The CDR3 bases are TGTGCCACCAGCGCGGGACTGAAAACCTACGAGCAGTACTTC. It codes for CATSAGLKTYEQYF.

V is TRBV18 and J is TRBJ1-2, with 7 bases lining up with TRBD1. CDR3 size: 18 residues. The germline V gene encodes CDR1 KGHSH and CDR2 LQKENI. V dropped 5 bases and J dropped 2; count of bases not matched to a gene: 17. The CDR3 bases are TGTGCCAGCTCAAACCGACAGGGAGCGGGTAGTAGGAACTATGGCTACACCTTC. Translating gives CASSNRQGAGSRNYGYTF.

The J gene is TRBJ2-1, the V gene TRBV29-1; 8 positions agree with TRBD2. CDR1 SQVTM and CDR2 ANQGSEA come from the germline V gene. The CDR3 is made up of 15 amino acids. Unmatched junction bases numbered 12, after V lost 6 bases and J lost 5 bases. CDR3 residues: CSVPRGGLDHNEQFF. The CDR3 DNA sequence: TGCAGCGTACCACGCGGGGGACTAGATCACAATGAGCAGTTCTTC.

The rearrangement joins TRBV2 to TRBJ1-5; D not certain. CDR1 is SNHLY, CDR2 FYNNEI, per germline. The CDR3 runs 12 residues. Deletions cut 5 bases from V and 3 bases from J, with 5 bases between. CDR3 amino acids: CASSQFNQPQHF. As DNA, the CDR3 is TGTGCCAGCAGTCAGTTCAATCAGCCCCAGCATTTT.

The V and J genes are TRBV6-1 and TRBJ1-5, with TRBD1 identical over 8 bases. With V trimmed by 4 bases and J by 9 bases, 14 bases remained unmatched. The CDR3 runs 16 residues. The germline V gene has CDR1 MNHNS and CDR2 SASEGT. The CDR3, as DNA: TGTGCCAGCAGTGCCCTCCCCGGGACAGGTGTACGGCCCCAGCATTTT. As protein: CASSALPGTGVRPQHF.

This sequence joins TRBV27 and TRBJ1-2; 9 nucleotides match TRBD1. The CDR3 runs to 13 residues. Germline trimming cut 6 bases from V and 7 bases from J; bases unmatched to any gene: 6. Per germline, CDR1 MNHEY and CDR2 SMNVEV (reference sequence). The CDR3 region has the DNA TGTGCCAGCAGACCGGGACAGGGTCCTGGCTACACCTTC. As protein: CASRPGQGPGYTF.

The sample holds one count of this clone. The CDR3 region is CASQTTGGYGNTIYF. CDR3 in DNA: TGTGCCAGCCAGACGACAGGGGGCTACGGAAACACCATATATTTT. The chain has TRBV19 and TRBJ1-3; TRBD1 agrees at 10 bases. The germline CDR1 and CDR2 sequences are LNHDA and SQIVND (reference sequence). The CDR3 contains 15 residues. V trimming: 9 bases; J trimming: 4 bases; junction bases outside the gene matches: 9.

The V and J genes are TRBV4-3 and TRBJ2-7; a weak D match, TRBD2 (7 bases). Germline CDR1 LGHNA, CDR2 YSLEER. With 3 bases removed from V and 5 bases from J, the gap between germline ends came to 17 bases. The CDR3 runs 15 residues. CDR3 in DNA: TGCGCCAGCAGCCAGGCCGGCGGGGGCCGGAACGAGCAGTACTTC. Encoded protein: CASSQAGGGRNEQYF.

The gene calls are TRBV11-2 and TRBJ2-3; possibly TRBD1 for D (7 bases). CDR3 size: 14 residues. Germline CDR1 and CDR2: SGHAT and FQNNGV. Between the trimmed V and J ends, which lost 5 bases and 6 bases, there was a span of 15 bases. As DNA, the CDR3 is TGTGCCAGCAGCCCGCGGAGGGGGCTGGATACGCAGTATTTT. Encoded protein: CASSPRRGLDTQYF.

This clone was seen a few times. The chain uses TRBV6-5 and TRBJ1-1, with D unclear. This CDR3 has 13 residues. V was pared by 5 bases and J by 0 bases, with 7 bases between. The germline V gene encodes CDR1 MNHEY and CDR2 SVGAGI. The DNA of the CDR3 is TGTGCCAGCAGTAAAGAGATGAACACTGAAGCTTTCTTT. This sequence encodes CASSKEMNTEAFF.